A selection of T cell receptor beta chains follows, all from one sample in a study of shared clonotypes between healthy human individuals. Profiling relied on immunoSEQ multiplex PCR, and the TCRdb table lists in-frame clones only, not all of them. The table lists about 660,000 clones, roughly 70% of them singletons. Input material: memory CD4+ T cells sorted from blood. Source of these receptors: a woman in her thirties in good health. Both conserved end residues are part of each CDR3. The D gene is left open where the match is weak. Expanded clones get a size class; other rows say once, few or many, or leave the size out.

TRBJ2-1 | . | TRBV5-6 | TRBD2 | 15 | CASNLAGTVYNEQFF | TGTGCCAGCAACCTAGCGGGCACTGTTTACAATGAGCAGTTCTTC
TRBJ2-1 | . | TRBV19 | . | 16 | CASSPVGGGVGNEQFF | TGTGCCAGTAGTCCCGTGGGAGGGGGTGTAGGCAATGAGCAGTTCTTC
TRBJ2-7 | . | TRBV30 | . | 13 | CAWNPGTPYEQYF | TGTGCCTGGAATCCCGGGACCCCTTACGAGCAGTACTTC
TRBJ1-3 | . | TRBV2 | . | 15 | CASSFTGAPGNTIYF | TGTGCCAGCAGTTTCACCGGGGCCCCTGGAAACACCATATATTTT
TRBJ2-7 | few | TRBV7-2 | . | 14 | CASSFYLSSYEQYF | TGTGCCAGCAGCTTCTATCTCAGCTCCTACGAGCAGTACTTC
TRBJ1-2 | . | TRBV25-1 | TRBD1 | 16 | CASSEYRQGVVYGYTF | TGTGCCAGCAGTGAATATCGACAGGGGGTGGTCTATGGCTACACCTTC
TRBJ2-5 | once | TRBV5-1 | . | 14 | CASSLADLFQTQYF | TGCGCCAGCAGCCTTGCTGACCTTTTCCAGACCCAGTACTTC
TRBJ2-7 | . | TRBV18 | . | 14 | CASSPLDSSYEQYF | TGTGCCAGCTCACCGCTCGACAGCTCCTACGAGCAGTACTTC
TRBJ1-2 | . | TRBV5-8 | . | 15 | CASSVGAGANYGYTF | TGTGCCAGCAGCGTTGGGGCAGGGGCCAACTATGGCTACACCTTC
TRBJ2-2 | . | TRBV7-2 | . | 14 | CASSLGWNTGELFF | TGTGCCAGCAGCTTAGGGTGGAACACCGGGGAGCTGTTTTTT
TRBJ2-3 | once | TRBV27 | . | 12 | CASSPRTDTQYF | TGTGCCAGCAGTCCGAGGACAGATACGCAGTATTTT
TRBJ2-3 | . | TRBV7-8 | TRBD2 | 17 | CASSLSWGLAETDTQYF | TGTGCCAGCAGCTTAAGTTGGGGACTAGCGGAGACAGATACGCAGTATTTT
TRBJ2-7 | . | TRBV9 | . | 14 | CASSPGVLSYEQYF | TGTGCCAGCAGCCCCGGAGTCCTTTCCTACGAGCAGTACTTC
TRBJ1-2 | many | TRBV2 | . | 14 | CASSERGSNYGYTF | TGTGCCAGCAGTGAAAGGGGAAGTAACTATGGCTACACCTTC
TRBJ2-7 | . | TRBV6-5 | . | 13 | CASSSLGSGMQYF | TGTGCCAGCAGTTCCCTTGGTAGTGGTATGCAGTACTTC
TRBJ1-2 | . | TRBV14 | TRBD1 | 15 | CASSQGTGQTYGYTF | TGTGCCAGCAGCCAAGGTACGGGACAGACCTATGGCTACACCTTC
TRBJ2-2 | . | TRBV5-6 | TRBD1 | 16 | CASSFFQGAGTGELFF | TGTGCCAGCAGCTTTTTCCAGGGGGCGGGCACCGGGGAGCTGTTTTTT
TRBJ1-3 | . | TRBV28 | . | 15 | CASSSFRGSGNTIYF | TGTGCCAGCAGTTCCTTCAGGGGCTCTGGAAACACCATATATTTT
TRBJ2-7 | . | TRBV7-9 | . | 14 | CASRSTGLNYEQYF | TGTGCCAGCAGGTCCACAGGGTTGAACTACGAGCAGTACTTC
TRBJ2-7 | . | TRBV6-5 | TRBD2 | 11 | CATTSGYEQYF | TGTGCCACCACTAGCGGATACGAGCAGTACTTC
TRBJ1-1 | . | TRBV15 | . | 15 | CATSRAPGLNTEAFF | TGTGCCACCAGCAGAGCCCCGGGCCTCAACACTGAAGCTTTCTTT
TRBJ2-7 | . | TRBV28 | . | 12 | CASTQKGSGEYF | TGTGCCAGCACCCAAAAAGGGTCTGGCGAGTACTTC
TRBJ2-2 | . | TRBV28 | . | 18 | CASSSVLTGRDKEGELFF | TGTGCCAGCAGTTCTGTCCTAACAGGGCGCGACAAGGAGGGGGAGCTGTTTTTT
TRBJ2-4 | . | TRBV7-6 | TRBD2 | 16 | CASSRRGAGSKNIQYF | TGTGCCAGCAGCAGGCGGGGGGCGGGTAGCAAAAACATTCAGTACTTC
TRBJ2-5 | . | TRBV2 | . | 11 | CASSGRETQYF | TGTGCCAGCAGCGGGCGGGAGACCCAGTACTTC
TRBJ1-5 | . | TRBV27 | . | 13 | CASSSKSYQPQHF | TGTGCCAGCAGTTCGAAATCATATCAGCCCCAGCATTTT
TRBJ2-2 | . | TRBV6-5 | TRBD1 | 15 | CASSRTGKNTGELFF | TGTGCCAGCAGTCGGACAGGGAAGAACACCGGGGAGCTGTTTTTT
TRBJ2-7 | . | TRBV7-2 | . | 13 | CASSLPQIYEQYF | TGTGCCAGCAGCCTCCCCCAAATTTACGAGCAGTACTTC
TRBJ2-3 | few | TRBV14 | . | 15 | CASSLRRANTDTQYF | TGTGCCAGCAGCCTGCGTAGAGCTAACACAGATACGCAGTATTTT
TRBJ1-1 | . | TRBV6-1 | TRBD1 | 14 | CATTMTGGGTEAFF | TGTGCCACCACTATGACAGGGGGTGGGACTGAAGCTTTCTTT
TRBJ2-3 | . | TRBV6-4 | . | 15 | CASSDGMSGLDTQYF | TGTGCCAGCAGTGACGGTATGAGCGGCCTAGATACGCAGTATTTT
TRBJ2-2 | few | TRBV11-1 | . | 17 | CASSPTRLTDYTGELFF | TGTGCCAGCAGCCCGACCCGACTCACCGATTACACCGGGGAGCTGTTTTTT
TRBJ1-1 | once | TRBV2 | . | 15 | CASSRQSGRNTEAFF | TGTGCCAGCAGTCGCCAGTCCGGGAGGAACACTGAAGCTTTCTTT
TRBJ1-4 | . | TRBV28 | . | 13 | CASSKQWYEKLFF | TGTGCCAGCAGCAAACAGTGGTATGAAAAACTGTTTTTT
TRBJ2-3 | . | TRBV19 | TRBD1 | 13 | CASGGQGTDTQYF | TGTGCCAGTGGGGGACAGGGCACAGATACGCAGTATTTT
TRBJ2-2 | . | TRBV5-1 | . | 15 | CASSPPTGIGGELFF | TGCGCCAGCAGCCCACCCACAGGGATAGGCGGGGAGCTGTTTTTT
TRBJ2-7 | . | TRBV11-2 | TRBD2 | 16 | CASSSLSGRGAYEQYF | TGTGCCAGCAGCTCCCTTAGCGGGAGAGGGGCCTACGAGCAGTACTTC
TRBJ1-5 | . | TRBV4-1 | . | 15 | CASSQVGGRGRPQHF | TGCGCCAGCAGCCAAGTCGGAGGGCGAGGCCGGCCCCAGCATTTT
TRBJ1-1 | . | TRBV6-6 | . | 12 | CASRSWDTEAFF | TGTGCCAGCAGGAGTTGGGACACTGAAGCTTTCTTT
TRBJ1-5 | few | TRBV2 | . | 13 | CASSELKDQPQHF | TGTGCCAGCAGTGAACTGAAGGATCAGCCCCAGCATTTT
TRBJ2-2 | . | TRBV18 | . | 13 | CASSADPTGELFF | TGTGCCAGCTCCGCGGACCCGACCGGGGAGCTGTTTTTT
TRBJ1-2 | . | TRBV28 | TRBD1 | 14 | CASSIIQGASGYTF | TGTGCCAGCAGTATAATACAGGGGGCTTCGGGCTACACCTTC
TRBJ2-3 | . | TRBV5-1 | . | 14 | CASSLGGKSDTQYF | TGCGCCAGCAGCTTGGGTGGCAAATCAGATACGCAGTATTTT
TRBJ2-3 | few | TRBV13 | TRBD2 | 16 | CASSPPTSGSADTQYF | TGTGCCAGCAGCCCCCCGACTAGCGGGAGCGCAGATACGCAGTATTTT
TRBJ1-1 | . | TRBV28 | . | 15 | CASSFSGGRLAEAFF | TGTGCCAGCAGTTTCAGTGGGGGGCGACTGGCTGAAGCTTTCTTT